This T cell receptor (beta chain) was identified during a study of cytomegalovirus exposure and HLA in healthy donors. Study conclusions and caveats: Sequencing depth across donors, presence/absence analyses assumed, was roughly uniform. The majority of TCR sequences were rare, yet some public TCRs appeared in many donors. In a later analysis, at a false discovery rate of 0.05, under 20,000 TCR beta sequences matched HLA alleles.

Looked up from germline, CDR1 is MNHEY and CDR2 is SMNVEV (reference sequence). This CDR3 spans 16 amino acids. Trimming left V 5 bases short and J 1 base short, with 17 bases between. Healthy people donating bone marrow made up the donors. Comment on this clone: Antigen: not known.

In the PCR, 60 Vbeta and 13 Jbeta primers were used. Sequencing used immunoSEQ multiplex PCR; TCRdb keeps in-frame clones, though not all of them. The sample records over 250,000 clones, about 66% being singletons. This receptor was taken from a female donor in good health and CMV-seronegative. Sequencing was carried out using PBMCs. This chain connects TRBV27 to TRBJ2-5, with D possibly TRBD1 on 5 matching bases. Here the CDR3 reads CASSTLQDNIQETQYF. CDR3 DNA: TGTGCCAGCAGTACCCTCCAGGACAACATCCAAGAGACCCAGTACTTC.